Presented here are 26 T cell receptor beta chains from one specimen sequenced in a study of T cell responses to AZD1222 COVID-19 vaccine (dated by TCRdb to the early 2020s). What the time point label conveys for this sample: baseline before first vaccination. The treatment or condition label corresponds to: meningococcal conjugate vaccine given as trial control. Libraries were built with the immunoSEQ multiplex PCR assay. TCRdb limited this immuneACCESS table to in-frame rearrangements with V and J called. A share of clones is missing; checked studies link under half to unresolved V genes, and the rest is unexplained. The sample includes roughly 120,000 clones, with 70% to 90% observed a single time. The top ten clones comprise 3.5% to 5% of the sample. The sequencing used peripheral blood, collected on day 0 of MenACWY control vaccination. Receptors were obtained from an adult in good health.

The rearrangement uses TRBV12-3 or TRBV12-4 and TRBJ1-2; 9 nucleotides match TRBD1. With 1 base clipped from V and 10 bases from J, the junction kept 1 base outside the gene matches. The CDR3 is made up of 12 amino acids. CDR3 loop: CASSLGQGDYTF. As DNA, the CDR3 is TGTGCCAGCAGTTTAGGACAGGGGGACTACACCTTC.

This chain uses TRBV19 with TRBJ2-3; 15 bases match TRBD2. The CDR3 is 17 amino acids. The ends lost 5 bases at V and 5 bases at J; junction bases unmatched: 8. Germline V gene data show CDR1 as LNHDA and CDR2 as SQIVND (reference sequence). CDR3 nucleotide sequence: TGTGCCAGTAGTTCCCGGACTAGCGGGGGGGTCGTAGATACGCAGTATTTT. This sequence encodes CASSSRTSGGVVDTQYF.

The V and J genes are TRBV4-3 and TRBJ1-4; 7 bases align to TRBD1. Germline CDR1 LGHNA, CDR2 YSLEER. This CDR3 has 15 amino acids. J gave up 8 bases and V 0 bases, and 6 bases lay outside the gene matches. CDR3 sequence: CASSQDKTGNEKLFF. CDR3 nucleotides: TGCGCCAGCAGCCAAGATAAGACAGGGAACGAAAAACTGTTTTTT.

The CDR3 region has the DNA TGTGCCAGTAGAATTGGTGGGGACACTGAAGCTTTCTTT. Translating it yields CASRIGGDTEAFF. V gene TRBV19 combines with J gene TRBJ1-1, with D hard to call. CDR1 LNHDA and CDR2 SQIVND come from the germline V gene (reference sequence). The CDR3 spans 13 residues. V was trimmed by 6 bases and J by 3 bases, leaving 11 bases between them.

This clone showed up just once. The V gene is TRBV21-1, the J gene TRBJ1-2. TRBV21-1 is a listed pseudogene. CDR3 length: 19 residues. CDR3 in amino acids: CASSLNGVYREGGSYGYTF. CDR3 DNA sequence: TGTGCCAGCTCCCTGAACGGGGTGTACAGGGAGGGAGGTAGCTATGGCTACACCTTC.

J is TRBJ2-1 and V is TRBV6-4; 7 bases line up with TRBD1. From germline, CDR1 is MRHNA and CDR2 SNTAGT. J lost 4 bases, V lost 4 bases, and 4 bases had no gene match. The CDR3 contains 14 residues. This CDR3 reads CASSVDRAYNEQFF. The DNA of the CDR3 is TGTGCCAGCAGTGTCGACAGGGCTTACAATGAGCAGTTCTTC.

The J gene is TRBJ2-2, the V gene TRBV6-6, with D unresolved. Trimming removed 2 bases from V and 7 bases from J, with 11 bases in between. This CDR3 is 14 amino acids long. Germline CDR1 and CDR2: MNHNY and SVGAGI (reference sequence). Here the CDR3 DNA reads TGTGCCAGCAGTTACAAGTTCGACGGCGGGGAGCTGTTTTTT. Protein sequence: CASSYKFDGGELFF.

This clone was observed once. The V and J genes are TRBV12-3 or TRBV12-4 and TRBJ1-1, with D uncertain. V lost 6 bases, J lost 5 bases, and 7 bases lay in between. CDR3 length: 11 residues. The CDR3 region is CASRLGTEAFF. CDR3 DNA sequence: TGTGCCAGCAGGTTGGGGACTGAAGCTTTCTTT.

This sequence joins TRBV4-3 and TRBJ1-2; no clear D gene. The CDR3 is 15 residues long. Per the germline V gene, CDR1 is LGHNA and CDR2 is YSLEER. Between the trimmed V and J ends, which lost 0 bases and 0 bases, there was a span of 8 bases. The DNA for the CDR3 is TGCGCCAGCAGCCAAGATCTGGCAGCTAACTATGGCTACACCTTC. Translated, it gives CASSQDLAANYGYTF.

The chain uses TRBV6-2 or TRBV6-3 and TRBJ1-5; D not resolved. The CDR3 is 12 amino acids. Trimming took 2 bases from V and 6 from J, leaving 5 bases between them. From germline, CDR1 is MNHEY and CDR2 SVGEGT. CDR3 residues: CASSYSSQPQHF. CDR3 nucleotide sequence: TGTGCCAGCAGTTACAGCTCTCAGCCCCAGCATTTT.

The chain joins TRBV7-6 to TRBJ2-5, with TRBD2 matching 9 bases. Trimming at V came to 5 bases and at J to 3 bases, leaving 10 bases not matched to a gene. This CDR3 is built from 16 residues. Germline V gene sequence: CDR1 SGHVS, CDR2 FNYEAQ. The CDR3 is CASSPRGTSREETQYF. The CDR3 DNA follows: TGTGCCAGCAGCCCACGCGGGACTAGCAGGGAAGAGACCCAGTACTTC.

The chain combines TRBV7-9 with TRBJ2-7; either TRBD1 or TRBD2 may supply D (5 bases each). V was cut by 1 base and J by 4 bases, with 11 bases left in between. The germline gives CDR1 SEHNR, CDR2 FQNEAQ (reference sequence). The CDR3 sequence is 14 residues long. In DNA form, the CDR3 reads TGTGCCAGCAGCTTAGGACGGGGCTTGTACGAGCAGTACTTC. This sequence encodes CASSLGRGLYEQYF.

V gene TRBV3-1 (or the pseudogene TRBV3-2) combines with J gene TRBJ1-4; 7 bases are shared with TRBD1. The length of the CDR3 is 15 residues. J was trimmed by 8 bases and V by 4 bases; bases with no gene match: 10. Germline CDR1 is LGHDT and CDR2 is YNNKEL (reference sequence). For the CDR3, the DNA is TGTGCCAGCAGCCCGCACAGGGGAGAAGTAGAAAAACTGTTTTTT. It translates to CASSPHRGEVEKLFF.

The genes are TRBV15 and TRBJ1-2; D gene uncertain. Germline values: CDR1 LNHNV, CDR2 YYDKDF (reference sequence). Between the trimmed V and J ends, which lost 0 bases and 7 bases, there was a span of 9 bases. The CDR3 is 13 amino acids. This CDR3 is CATSRDHRGGYTF. DNA of the CDR3: TGTGCCACCAGCAGAGATCACCGGGGTGGCTACACCTTC.

This chain joins TRBV4-2 and TRBJ2-7; TRBD2 matches 9 bases. V shed 4 bases and J 4 bases; nucleotides not matched to a gene: 14. CDR1 LGHNA and CDR2 YNFKEQ come from the germline V gene. CDR3 length: 17 amino acids. CDR3 protein: CASSRAVSGGEPYEQYF. In DNA, the CDR3 is TGTGCCAGCAGCCGCGCCGTTAGCGGGGGAGAACCTTACGAGCAGTACTTC.

The V and J genes are TRBV24-1 and TRBJ1-2, with unresolved D. V gave up 4 bases and J gave up 7 bases, with 9 bases separating them. Germline assignment: CDR1 KGHDR and CDR2 SFDVKD. The CDR3 runs 12 residues. In DNA form, the CDR3 reads TGTGCCACCAGTGACCCGGCGGCTGGCTACACCTTC. As protein: CATSDPAAGYTF.

This rearrangement joins TRBV2 to TRBJ1-3; D is ambiguous. The germline V gene encodes CDR1 SNHLY and CDR2 FYNNEI. The CDR3 has 15 residues. Trimming removed 6 bases at V and 0 bases at J, with 12 bases between. The CDR3 DNA reads TGTGCCAGCAGAGACTGGGGAACCTCTGGAAACACCATATATTTT. Amino acid sequence: CASRDWGTSGNTIYF. The full variable domain, in which reference TRBV2 and TRBJ1-3 provide the parts outside the CDR3, is EPEVTQTPSHQVTQMGQEVILRCVPISNHLYFYWYRQILGQKVEFLVSFYNNEISEKSEIFDDQFSVERPDGSNFTLKIRSTKLEDSAMYFCASRDWGTSGNTIYFGEGSWLTVV.

This rearrangement joins TRBV5-6 to TRBJ2-5; D might be TRBD1 (5 bases). V was trimmed by 0 bases and J by 3 bases, leaving 12 bases between them. CDR3 length: 15 amino acids. Germline CDR1 and CDR2: SGHDT and YYEEEE. In DNA form, the CDR3 reads TGTGCCAGCAGCTTGGGGCAGGGTGGGGAAGAGACCCAGTACTTC. Amino acids: CASSLGQGGEETQYF.

V usage is TRBV9 and J usage is TRBJ2-3; D unclear. The CDR3 extends over 15 amino acids. V was pared by 0 bases and J by 0 bases, with 8 bases between. The V gene's germline CDR1 is SGDLS and CDR2 YYNGEE. The CDR3: CASSVEGTSTDTQYF. CDR3 in DNA: TGTGCCAGCAGCGTAGAGGGAACTAGCACAGATACGCAGTATTTT. The full variable domain, its missing parts supplied by reference TRBV9 and TRBJ2-3, is DSGVTQTPKHLITATGQRVTLRCSPRSGDLSVYWYQQSLDQGLQFLIQYYNGEERAKGNILERFSAQQFPDLHSELNLSSLELGDSALYFCASSVEGTSTDTQYFGPGTRLTVL.

The chain couples TRBV6-5 to TRBJ2-7; 9 nucleotides align to TRBD2. CDR1 and CDR2 from the germline V gene are MNHEY and SVGAGI. The length of the CDR3 is 15 residues. Trimming removed 1 base from V and 2 bases from J; junction bases left unmatched: 3. CDR3 nucleotides: TGTGCCAGCAGTTACTTAAGCGGGGGGACCTACGAGCAGTACTTC. This encodes CASSYLSGGTYEQYF.

This sequence joins TRBV10-3 and TRBJ1-5; D not resolved. CDR1 and CDR2 (germline): ENHRY, SYGVKD. The CDR3 sequence is 14 residues long. The V end was cut by 0 bases, the J end by 11 bases, with 14 bases between. CDR3 in amino acids: CAISESEVALSQHF. The DNA for the CDR3 is TGTGCCATCAGTGAGTCTGAGGTAGCCCTCTCCCAGCATTTT.

This clone was recorded a few times. The chain uses TRBV7-6 and TRBJ2-7; D gene ambiguous. Germline assignment: CDR1 SGHVS and CDR2 FNYEAQ. The CDR3 runs 14 residues. The ends were cut back, 3 bases at V and 0 bases at J, with 9 bases in the middle. CDR3 amino acids: CASSFGEDSYEQYF. The CDR3 coding sequence is TGTGCCAGCAGCTTTGGGGAAGACTCCTACGAGCAGTACTTC.

The chain employs TRBV7-2 and TRBJ1-6, with D possibly matching TRBD1 (5 bases). Trimming left V 1 base short and J 8 bases short, with 12 bases between. The CDR3 is 15 residues long. Germline CDR1 and CDR2: SGHTA and FQGNSA. The CDR3 DNA follows: TGTGCCAGCAGCTTAGATGGGGGAAGGGATTCACCCCTCCACTTT. Its protein product is CASSLDGGRDSPLHF.

This chain joins TRBV9 and TRBJ2-1, with a weak D call TRBD1 (6 bases). This CDR3 comprises 15 residues. V was cut by 0 bases and J by 5 bases, with 12 bases left in between. Germline V gives CDR1 SGDLS, CDR2 YYNGEE. CDR3 sequence reads: CASSVAWRTDNEQFF. The CDR3 nucleotides read TGTGCCAGCAGCGTAGCTTGGAGGACAGACAATGAGCAGTTCTTC. Looking up the rest from reference TRBV9 and TRBJ2-1 gives the full variable domain: DSGVTQTPKHLITATGQRVTLRCSPRSGDLSVYWYQQSLDQGLQFLIQYYNGEERAKGNILERFSAQQFPDLHSELNLSSLELGDSALYFCASSVAWRTDNEQFFGPGTRLTVL.

This clone showed up just a few times. The chain links TRBV6-4 to TRBJ2-3; 8 positions agree with TRBD2. This CDR3 is 13 amino acids long. Germline-derived CDR1 and CDR2 are MRHNA and SNTAGT. The V gene end was trimmed by 8 bases and the J gene end by 2 bases; junction bases not matched to a gene: 3. The CDR3 is CASASGPTDTQYF. DNA of the CDR3: TGTGCCAGCGCTAGCGGGCCCACAGATACGCAGTATTTT.

The V gene is TRBV5-6, the J gene TRBJ1-5; no reliable D call. CDR3 length: 14 residues. The V gene's germline CDR1 is SGHDT and CDR2 YYEEEE. V dropped 1 base and J dropped 7 bases, with 12 bases sitting between them. CDR3 region: CASSLWWSDQPQHF. Written as DNA, the CDR3 is TGTGCCAGCAGCTTGTGGTGGAGCGACCAGCCCCAGCATTTT.